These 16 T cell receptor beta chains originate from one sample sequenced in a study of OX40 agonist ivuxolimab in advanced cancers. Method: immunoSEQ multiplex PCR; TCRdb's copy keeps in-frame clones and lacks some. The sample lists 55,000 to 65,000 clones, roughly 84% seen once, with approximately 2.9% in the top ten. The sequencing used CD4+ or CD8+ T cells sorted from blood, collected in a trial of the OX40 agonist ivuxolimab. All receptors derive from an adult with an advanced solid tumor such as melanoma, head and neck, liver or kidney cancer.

The CDR3 DNA sequence: TGTGCCAGCAGTCCCCTGACTAGCGGGGCAGGAGGGCAGTACTTC. Its translation is CASSPLTSGAGGQYF. V usage is TRBV27 and J usage is TRBJ2-7, with 11 bases matching TRBD2. CDR3 length: 15 residues. Germline V lookup: CDR1 MNHEY, CDR2 SMNVEV (reference sequence). With 5 bases clipped from V and 9 bases from J, the junction kept 12 bases outside the gene matches.

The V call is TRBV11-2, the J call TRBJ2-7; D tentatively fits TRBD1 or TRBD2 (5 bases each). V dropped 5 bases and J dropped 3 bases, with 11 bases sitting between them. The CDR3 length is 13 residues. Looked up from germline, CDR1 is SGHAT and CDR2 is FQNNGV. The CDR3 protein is CASSLRDGYEQYF. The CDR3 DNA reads TGTGCCAGCAGCCTACGGGACGGCTACGAGCAGTACTTC.

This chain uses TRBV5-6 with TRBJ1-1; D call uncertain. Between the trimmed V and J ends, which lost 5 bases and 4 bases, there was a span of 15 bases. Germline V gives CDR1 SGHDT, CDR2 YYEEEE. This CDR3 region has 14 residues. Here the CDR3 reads CASSLMGYGTEAFF. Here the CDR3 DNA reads TGTGCCAGCAGTTTGATGGGCTACGGCACTGAAGCTTTCTTT.

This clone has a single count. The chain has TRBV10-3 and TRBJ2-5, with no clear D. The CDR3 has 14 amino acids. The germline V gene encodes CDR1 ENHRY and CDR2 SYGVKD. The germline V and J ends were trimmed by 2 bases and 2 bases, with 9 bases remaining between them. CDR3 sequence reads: CAISEARVQETQYF. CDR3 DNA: TGTGCCATCAGTGAGGCTAGGGTGCAAGAGACCCAGTACTTC.

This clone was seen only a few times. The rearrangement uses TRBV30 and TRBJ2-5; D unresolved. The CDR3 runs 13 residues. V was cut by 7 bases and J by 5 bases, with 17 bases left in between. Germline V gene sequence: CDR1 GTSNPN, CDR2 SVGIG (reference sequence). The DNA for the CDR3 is TGTGCCTTAGAGAAGCGTATGGGCGAGACCCAGTACTTC. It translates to CALEKRMGETQYF.

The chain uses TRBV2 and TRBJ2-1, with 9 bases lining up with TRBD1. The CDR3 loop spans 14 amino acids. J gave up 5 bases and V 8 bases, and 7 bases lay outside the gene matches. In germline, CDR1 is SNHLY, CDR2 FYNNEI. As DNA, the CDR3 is TGTGCCAGCGTTACCGGGACAGGGAACAATGAGCAGTTCTTC. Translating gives CASVTGTGNNEQFF.

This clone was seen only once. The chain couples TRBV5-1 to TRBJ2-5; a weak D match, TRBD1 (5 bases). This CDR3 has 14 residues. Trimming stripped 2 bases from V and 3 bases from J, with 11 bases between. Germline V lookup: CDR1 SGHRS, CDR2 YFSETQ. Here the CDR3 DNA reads TGCGCCAGCAGCTTTCGGCAGGGTGAAGAGACCCAGTACTTC. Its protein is CASSFRQGEETQYF.

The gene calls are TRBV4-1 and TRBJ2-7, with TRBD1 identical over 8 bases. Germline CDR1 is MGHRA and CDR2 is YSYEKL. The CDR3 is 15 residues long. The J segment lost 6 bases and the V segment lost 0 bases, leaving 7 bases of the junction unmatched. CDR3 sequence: CASSQETGVRAEQYF. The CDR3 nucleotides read TGCGCCAGCAGCCAAGAGACAGGGGTACGGGCCGAGCAGTACTTC.

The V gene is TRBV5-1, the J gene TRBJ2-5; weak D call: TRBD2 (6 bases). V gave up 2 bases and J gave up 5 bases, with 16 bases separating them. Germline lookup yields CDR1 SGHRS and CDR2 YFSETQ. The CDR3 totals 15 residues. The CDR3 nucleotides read TGCGCCAGCAGCTTAAAGGAGACGGCGGGGGAGACCCAGTACTTC. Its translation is CASSLKETAGETQYF.

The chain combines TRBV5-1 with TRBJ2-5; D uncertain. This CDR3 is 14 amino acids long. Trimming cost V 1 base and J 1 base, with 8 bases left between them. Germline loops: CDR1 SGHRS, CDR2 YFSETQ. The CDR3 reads CASSLLGPQETQYF. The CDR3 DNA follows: TGCGCCAGCAGCTTGCTCGGACCCCAAGAGACCCAGTACTTC.

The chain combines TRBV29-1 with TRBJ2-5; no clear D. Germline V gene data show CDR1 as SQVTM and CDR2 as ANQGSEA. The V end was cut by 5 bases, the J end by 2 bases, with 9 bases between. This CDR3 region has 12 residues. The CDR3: CSVNRLQETQYF. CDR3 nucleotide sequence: TGCAGCGTTAATCGATTACAAGAGACCCAGTACTTC.

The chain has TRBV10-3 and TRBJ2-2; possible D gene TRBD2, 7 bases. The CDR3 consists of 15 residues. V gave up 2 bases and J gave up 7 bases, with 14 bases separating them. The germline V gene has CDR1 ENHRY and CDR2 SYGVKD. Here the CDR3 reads CAISEAGAQFGELFF. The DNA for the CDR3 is TGTGCCATCAGTGAGGCGGGGGCGCAGTTCGGGGAGCTGTTTTTT.

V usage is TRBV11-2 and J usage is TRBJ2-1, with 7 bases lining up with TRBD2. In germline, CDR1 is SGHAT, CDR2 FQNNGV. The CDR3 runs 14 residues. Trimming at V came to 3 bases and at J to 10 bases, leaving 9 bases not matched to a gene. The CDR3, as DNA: TGTGCCAGCAGCTTTAGGCTAGCGGTCGGCGAGCAGTTCTTC. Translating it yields CASSFRLAVGEQFF.

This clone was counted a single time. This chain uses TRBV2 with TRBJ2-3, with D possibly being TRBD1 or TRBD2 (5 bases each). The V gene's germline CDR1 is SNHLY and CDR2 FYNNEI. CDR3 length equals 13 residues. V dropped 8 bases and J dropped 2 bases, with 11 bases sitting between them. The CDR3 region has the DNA TGTGCCAGCGGACGGGACGCCACAGATACGCAGTATTTT. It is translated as CASGRDATDTQYF.

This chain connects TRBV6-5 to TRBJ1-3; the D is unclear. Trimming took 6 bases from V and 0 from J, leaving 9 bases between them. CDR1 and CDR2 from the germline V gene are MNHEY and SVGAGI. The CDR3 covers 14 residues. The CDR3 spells CASSGGYSGNTIYF. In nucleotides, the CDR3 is TGTGCCAGCAGCGGTGGGTACTCTGGAAACACCATATATTTT.

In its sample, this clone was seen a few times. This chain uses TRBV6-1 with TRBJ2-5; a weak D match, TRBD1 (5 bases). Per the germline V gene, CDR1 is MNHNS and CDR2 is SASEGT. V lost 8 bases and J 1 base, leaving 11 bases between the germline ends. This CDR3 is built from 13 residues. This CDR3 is CASARQFQETQYF. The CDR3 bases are TGTGCCAGCGCTCGACAGTTCCAAGAGACCCAGTACTTC.